This T cell receptor (beta chain) comes out of a study of CD8+ T cells in alopecia areata. Overall study context: Treated patients received oral tofacitinib, 5 to 10 mg twice daily.

The sample's treatment: oral pan-JAK inhibitor, 5-10 mg twice daily. Sorting of PBMCs yielded the CD4+ and CD8+ T cells. RNA was extracted and reverse transcribed into cDNA as the sequencing template. Profiling relied on immunoSEQ multiplex PCR, and the TCRdb table lists in-frame clones only, not all of them. This sample has some 190,000 clones, with approximately 50% found just once. This clone was seen more than once but under ten times. Its antigen is undetermined. Study-level points and caveats: Tofacitinib produced a significant decrease in scalp clonality and in expanded CD8+ clones among the top 100. Many expanded lesional clones persisted in scalp and blood during tofacitinib treatment.

V was clipped by 2 bases and J by 1 base; unmatched bases: 3. The germline gives CDR1 SGHAT, CDR2 FQNNGV. The CDR3 has 15 amino acids. Here the sequenced sample was CD8+ T cells sorted from blood, taken between weeks 51 and 52, from a patient treated with tofacitinib. The sequence was obtained from a human donor with alopecia areata. This chain connects TRBV11-2 to TRBJ2-3, with 7 nucleotides matching TRBD2. DNA of the CDR3: TGTGCCAGCAGCTTACTAAGCGGGGGCACAGATACGCAGTATTTT. Protein product: CASSLLSGGTDTQYF.